This T cell receptor (beta chain) was sequenced for a study of CD8 T cells in Susac syndrome. The ends were cut back, 5 bases at V and 3 bases at J, with 11 bases in the middle. The CDR3 sequence is 14 residues long. RNA amounts of 0.5 to 1 ug underwent reverse transcription with random hexamers. TCRdb re-derived calls from the immunoSEQ multiplex PCR reads in MiXCR, one entry per CDR3 protein. The sample holds about 190,000 distinct CDR3 sequences, over 85% seen once. TEMRA cells were FACS-enriched and CD8+ and CD4+ T cells negatively isolated. Source material: CD4+ T cells from PBMCs. The receptor comes from a human donor in good health. The chain links TRBV12-3 or TRBV12-4 to TRBJ1-5, with D unclear. This chain's CDR3 is CASSVGSVNQPQHF. Here the CDR3 DNA reads TGTGCCAGCAGTGTCGGCAGTGTCAATCAGCCCCAGCATTTT.